This entry features one T cell receptor (beta chain) sequence. What it recognizes is unknown. The CDR3 is made up of 14 amino acids. Trimming removed 5 bases at V and 2 bases at J, with 11 bases between. Germline V gene data show CDR1 as MNHEY and CDR2 as SMNVEV (reference sequence). Noted treatment: oral pan-JAK inhibitor, 5-10 mg twice daily. Peripheral blood and lesional scalp punch biopsies were taken from alopecia areata patients. The source of the sample is a study of CD8+ T cells in alopecia areata. Findings and caveats of the study: Many expanded lesional clones persisted in scalp and blood during tofacitinib. Between patients, shared TCR sequences were less clear than in mice. This was possibly due in part to HLA diversity in the patient population. Scalp sequencing also captures normal skin's resident alphabeta T cells.

Isolated RNA was reverse transcribed into cDNA used as the sequencing template. Profiled with immunoSEQ multiplex PCR; TCRdb holds only in-frame clones, not every one. The sample gives about 150,000 clones, roughly 50% of which show up once; roughly 15% is in the top ten. This clonotype was obtained from a human donor with alopecia areata. V usage is TRBV27 and J usage is TRBJ2-3; no definite D call. The sample was CD8+ T cells sorted from blood, taken at week 4, from a patient treated with tofacitinib. As DNA, the CDR3 is TGTGCCAGCAGTCCCCCGCGGTTCACAGATACGCAGTATTTT. Amino acids: CASSPPRFTDTQYF.